This TCR beta chain is drawn from a study of T cells in Graves' hyperthyroidism and ophthalmopathy. This clonotype has a count of ten or more. The investigators amplified TCR beta CDR3 regions from RNA transcripts. The HTBI primer set was used in a first-round RT-PCR of the TCR CDR3. TCRdb itself ran the multiplex PCR reads through MiXCR, one entry per CDR3 protein. The sample lists some 700,000 distinct CDR3 sequences, 15% to 20% seen once, with roughly 15% in the top ten. This TCR was recovered from a man aged 50 to 59 with Graves' hyperthyroidism. The specimen sequenced was blood.

The CDR3 coding sequence is TGTGCCAGCACCCCGTTTGGGGGAGGTAATGAGCAGTTCTTC. Protein product: CASTPFGGGNEQFF. The J gene is TRBJ2-1, the V gene TRBV5-5; D may be TRBD2 (6 bases). The CDR3 runs 14 residues. Trimming removed 6 bases from V and 7 bases from J, with 17 bases in between. CDR1 and CDR2 (germline): SGHKS, YYEKEE (reference sequence).